There are a few counts of the clone carrying this T cell receptor (beta chain). The antigen remains unidentified. In the PCR, 60 Vbeta and 13 Jbeta primers were used. Method: immunoSEQ multiplex PCR; TCRdb's copy keeps in-frame clones and lacks some. The sample gives 200,000 to 250,000 clones, approximately 79% of which show up once; around 0.2% is in the top ten. Losses at the gene ends were 6 bases for V and 4 bases for J; bases not matched to a gene: 15. The CDR3 consists of 18 residues. CDR1 is SGHDN and CDR2 is FVKESK in the germline V gene. The data originate from a study of cytomegalovirus exposure and HLA in healthy donors. Study-wide results and limits: The productive fraction for most TCR beta V segments was about 87% or about 30% in an earlier analysis.

This receptor was identified in a girl aged 2 to 10 in good health and CMV-seronegative. J is TRBJ2-2 and V is TRBV14; 9 nucleotides agree with TRBD2. Sample: PBMCs. This CDR3 reads CASRQTGREGLVTGELFF. CDR3 nucleotide sequence: TGTGCCAGCAGACAAACCGGGCGGGAGGGCCTGGTCACCGGGGAGCTGTTTTTT. The whole variable domain, remainder taken from reference TRBV14 and TRBJ2-2, is EAGVTQFPSHSVIEKGQTVTLRCDPISGHDNLYWYRRVMGKEIKFLLHFVKESKQDESGMPNNRFLAERTGGTYSTLKVQPAELEDSGVYFCASRQTGREGLVTGELFFGEGSRLTVL.